This T cell receptor beta chain was documented in a study of Tregs in tolerant kidney transplant recipients. The CDR3 spans 14 residues. In germline, CDR1 is PRHDT, CDR2 FYEKMQ (reference sequence). V gave up 3 bases and J gave up 4 bases, with 13 bases separating them. Sequencing was performed with immunoSEQ multiplex PCR; in TCRdb, only in-frame clones are kept and a portion is missing. This sample carries some 70,000 clones, over 85% of them seen once, and the ten largest clones take over 9.5%. The sequence came from a human donor who received a combined kidney and bone marrow transplant. The rearrangement joins TRBV13 to TRBJ2-7; D gene uncertain. This sample comprised CD8+ T cells from blood, obtained before the transplant. The CDR3 loop reads CASSFLELSYEQYF. Here the CDR3 DNA reads TGTGCCAGCAGCTTCCTGGAGTTATCATACGAGCAGTACTTC.